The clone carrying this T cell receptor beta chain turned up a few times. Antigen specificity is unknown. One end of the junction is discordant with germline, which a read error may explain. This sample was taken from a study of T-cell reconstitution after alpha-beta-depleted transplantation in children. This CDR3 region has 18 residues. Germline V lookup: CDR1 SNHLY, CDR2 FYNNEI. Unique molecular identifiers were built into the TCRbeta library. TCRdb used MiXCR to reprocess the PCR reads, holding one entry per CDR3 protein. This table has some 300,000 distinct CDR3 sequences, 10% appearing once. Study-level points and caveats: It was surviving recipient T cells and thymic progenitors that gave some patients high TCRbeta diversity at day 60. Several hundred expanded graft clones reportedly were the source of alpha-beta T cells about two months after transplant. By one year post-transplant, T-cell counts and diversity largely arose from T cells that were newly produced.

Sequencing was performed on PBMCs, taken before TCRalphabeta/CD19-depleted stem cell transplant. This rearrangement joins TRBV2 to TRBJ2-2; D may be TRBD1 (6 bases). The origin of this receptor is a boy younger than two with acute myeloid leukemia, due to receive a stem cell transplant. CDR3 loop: CTSSLQGLGIANTGELFF. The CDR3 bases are TGTACCAGCAGTCTACAGGGCTTAGGTATCGCGAACACCGGGGAGCTGTTTTTT.